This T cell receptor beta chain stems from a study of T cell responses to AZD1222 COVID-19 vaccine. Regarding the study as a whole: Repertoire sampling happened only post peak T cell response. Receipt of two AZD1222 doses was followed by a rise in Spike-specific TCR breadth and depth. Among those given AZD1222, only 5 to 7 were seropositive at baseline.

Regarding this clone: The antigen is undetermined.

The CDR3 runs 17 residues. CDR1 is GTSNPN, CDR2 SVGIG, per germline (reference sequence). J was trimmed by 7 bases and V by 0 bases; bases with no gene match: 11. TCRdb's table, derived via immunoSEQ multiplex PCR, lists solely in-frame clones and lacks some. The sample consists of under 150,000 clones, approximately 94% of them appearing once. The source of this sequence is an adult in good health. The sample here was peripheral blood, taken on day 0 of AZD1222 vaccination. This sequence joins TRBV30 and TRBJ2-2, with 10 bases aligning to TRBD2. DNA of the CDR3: TGTGCCTGGAGTGTACGTGGGCTAGCGGGAGTGGGCGGGGAGCTGTTTTTT. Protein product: CAWSVRGLAGVGGELFF. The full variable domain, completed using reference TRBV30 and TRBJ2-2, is SQTIHQWPATLVQPVGSPLSLECTVEGTSNPNLYWYRQAAGRGLQLLFYSVGIGQISSEVPQNLSASRPQDRQFILSSKKLLLSDSGFYLCAWSVRGLAGVGGELFFGEGSRLTVL.